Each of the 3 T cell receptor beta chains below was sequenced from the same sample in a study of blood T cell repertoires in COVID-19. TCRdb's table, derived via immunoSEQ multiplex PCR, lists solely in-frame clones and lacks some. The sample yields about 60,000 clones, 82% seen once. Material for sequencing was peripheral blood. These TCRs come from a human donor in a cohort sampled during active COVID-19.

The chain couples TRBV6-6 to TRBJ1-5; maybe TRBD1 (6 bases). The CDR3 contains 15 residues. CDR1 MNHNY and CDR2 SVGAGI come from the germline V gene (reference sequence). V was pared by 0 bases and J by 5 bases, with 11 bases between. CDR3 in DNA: TGTGCCAGCAGTTACTCGACAGGTGCCCATCAGCCCCAGCATTTT. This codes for CASSYSTGAHQPQHF.

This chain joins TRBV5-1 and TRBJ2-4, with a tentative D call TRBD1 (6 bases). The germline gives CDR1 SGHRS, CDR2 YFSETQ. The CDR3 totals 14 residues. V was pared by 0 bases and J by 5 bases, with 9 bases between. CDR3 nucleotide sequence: TGCGCCAGCAGCTTGGTACAGGGACAAAACATTCAGTACTTC. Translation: CASSLVQGQNIQYF. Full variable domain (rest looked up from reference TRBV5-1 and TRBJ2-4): KAGVTQTPRYLIKTRGQQVTLSCSPISGHRSVSWYQQTPGQGLQFLFEYFSETQRNKGNFPGRFSGRQFSNSRSEMNVSTLELGDSALYLCASSLVQGQNIQYFGAGTRLSVL.

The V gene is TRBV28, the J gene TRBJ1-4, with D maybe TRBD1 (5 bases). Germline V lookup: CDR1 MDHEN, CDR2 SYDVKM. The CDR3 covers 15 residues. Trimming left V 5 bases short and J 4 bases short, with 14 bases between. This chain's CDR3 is CASSEGAGDNEKLFF. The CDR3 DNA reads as TGTGCCAGCAGTGAGGGCGCGGGGGATAATGAAAAACTGTTTTTT. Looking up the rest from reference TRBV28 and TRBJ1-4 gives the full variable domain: DVKVTQSSRYLVKRTGEKVFLECVQDMDHENMFWYRQDPGLGLRLIYFSYDVKMKEKGDIPEGYSVSREKKERFSLILESASTNQTSMYLCASSEGAGDNEKLFFGSGTQLSVL.